The rows below give T cell receptor beta chains drawn from one sample of a study of human T cells and chemical hapten exposure. TCRdb re-called the RACE reads through MiXCR, storing one row per CDR3 protein. The data contain about 120,000 distinct CDR3 sequences, about 14% of them seen just once; the ten biggest clones take up about 3%. The source material was whole blood, sampled in connection with sensitization to the hapten diphenylcyclopropenone (DPC). These TCRs come from a woman younger than 30 with alopecia areata. Some clones in this sample may be carry-over from other donors' samples. CDR3s include the opening cysteine and the closing phenylalanine or tryptophan. A D gene is named only where the DNA matches it firmly. Not all rows give a size; the values are once, few, many and, for expanded clones, a class.

d_call,j_call,clone_size,v_call,cdr3_nt,cdr3_aa
.,TRBJ2-1,few,TRBV4-3,TGCGCCAGCAGCCAAACTGACGGCACTAATGAGCAGTTCTTC,CASSQTDGTNEQFF
.,TRBJ1-4,few,TRBV5-4,TGTGCCAGCAGCTTGGAGGGCAGGGGTGAAAAACTGTTTTTT,CASSLEGRGEKLFF
.,TRBJ1-5,.,TRBV5-6,TGTGCCAGCAGCTTGTTGGGTCAGCCCCAGCATTTT,CASSLLGQPQHF
.,TRBJ1-6,few,TRBV27,TGTGCCAGCAGTTTTCAGGGGAATTCACCCCTCCACTTT,CASSFQGNSPLHF
TRBD2,TRBJ2-1,.,TRBV27,TGTGCCAGCAGTTTAAGAGGGCAAAGCGGGGCCGCCTACAATGAGCAGTTCTTC,CASSLRGQSGAAYNEQFF
.,TRBJ1-4,few,TRBV9,TGTGCCAGCAGCGGCCAAACTGGTTTGTTCGGGGAAAAACTGTTTTTT,CASSGQTGLFGEKLFF
.,TRBJ2-7,.,TRBV27,TGTGCCAGCACCCCCCCCAAGCCTCTTCTCTCCTACGAGCAGTACTTC,CASTPPKPLLSYEQYF
.,TRBJ2-3,.,TRBV4-3,TGCGCCAGCAGCCAAGAAGAGGGCAGGGGTACGCAGTATTTT,CASSQEEGRGTQYF
TRBD1,TRBJ2-4,many,TRBV19,TGTGCCAGTGGGGACAGGTCACCAGACATTCAGTACTTC,CASGDRSPDIQYF
.,TRBJ2-2,few,TRBV7-2,TGTGCCAGCAGCTTGGGGAATTTCGGGACCGGGGAGCTGTTTTTT,CASSLGNFGTGELFF
.,TRBJ1-2,.,TRBV5-4,TGTGCCAGCAGCTTGGCGGGTTGGAAAGGATATGGCTACACCTTC,CASSLAGWKGYGYTF
.,TRBJ2-1,many,TRBV7-9,TGTGCCAGCAGCTCCGGGCCCCTTATTTTCTACAATGAGCAGTTCTTC,CASSSGPLIFYNEQFF
.,TRBJ2-7,few,TRBV14,TGTGCCAGCAGCCAGCTTCTGTTAAACGAGCAGTACTTC,CASSQLLLNEQYF
TRBD2,TRBJ2-1,.,TRBV11-2,TGTGCCAGCAGCTGGAGACTAGCGGGGGGGCCCGGAAATGAGCAGTTCTTC,CASSWRLAGGPGNEQFF
.,TRBJ1-1,.,TRBV20-1,TGCAGTGCTAGAGATGCCCGAAACCCGAAAGAAGCTTTCTTT,CSARDARNPKEAFF
.,TRBJ1-1,few,TRBV6-2/TRBV6-3,TGTGCCAGCACCCTCCCGCCCGGGCGGAGCACTGAAGCTTTCTTT,CASTLPPGRSTEAFF